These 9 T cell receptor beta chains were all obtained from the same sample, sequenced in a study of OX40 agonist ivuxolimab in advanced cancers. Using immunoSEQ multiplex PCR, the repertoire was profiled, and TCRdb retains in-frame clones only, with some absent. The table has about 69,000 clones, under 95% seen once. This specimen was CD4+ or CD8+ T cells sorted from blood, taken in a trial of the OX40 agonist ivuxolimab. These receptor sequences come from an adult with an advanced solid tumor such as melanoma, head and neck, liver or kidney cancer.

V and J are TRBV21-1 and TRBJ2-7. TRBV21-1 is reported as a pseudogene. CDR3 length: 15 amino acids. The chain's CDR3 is CASIPGGRDFYEQYF. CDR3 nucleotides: TGTGCCAGCATCCCTGGGGGAAGAGATTTCTACGAGCAGTACTTC.

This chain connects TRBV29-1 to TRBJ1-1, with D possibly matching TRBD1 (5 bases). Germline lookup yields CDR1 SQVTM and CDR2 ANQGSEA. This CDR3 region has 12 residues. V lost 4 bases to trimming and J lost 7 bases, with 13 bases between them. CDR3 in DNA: TGCAGCGTTGTTACGTGGGACCGTGAAGCTTTCTTT. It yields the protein CSVVTWDREAFF.

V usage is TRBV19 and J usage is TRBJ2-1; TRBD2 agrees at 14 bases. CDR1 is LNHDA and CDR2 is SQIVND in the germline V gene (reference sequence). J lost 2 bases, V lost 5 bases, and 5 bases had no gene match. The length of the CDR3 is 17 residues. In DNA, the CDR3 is TGTGCCAGTAGTTGGACTAGCGGGAGGCCGACCTACAATGAGCAGTTCTTC. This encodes CASSWTSGRPTYNEQFF.

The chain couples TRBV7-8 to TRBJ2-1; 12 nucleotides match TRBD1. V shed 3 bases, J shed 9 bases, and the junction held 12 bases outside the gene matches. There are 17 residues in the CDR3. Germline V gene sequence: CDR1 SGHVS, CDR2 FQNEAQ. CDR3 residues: CASSLNLRDRGHVEQFF. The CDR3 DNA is TGTGCCAGCAGCTTGAACCTCCGGGACAGGGGGCATGTTGAGCAGTTCTTC.

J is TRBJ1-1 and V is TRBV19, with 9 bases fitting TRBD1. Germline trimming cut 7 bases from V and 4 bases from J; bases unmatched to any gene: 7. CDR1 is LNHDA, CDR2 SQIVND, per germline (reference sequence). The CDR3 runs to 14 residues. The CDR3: CASTAGQGGTEAFF. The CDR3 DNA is TGTGCCAGTACCGCGGGACAGGGAGGCACTGAAGCTTTCTTT.

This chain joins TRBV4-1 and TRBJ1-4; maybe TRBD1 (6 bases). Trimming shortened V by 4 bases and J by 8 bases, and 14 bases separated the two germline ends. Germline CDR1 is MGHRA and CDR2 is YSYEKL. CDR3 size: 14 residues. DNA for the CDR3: TGCGCCAGCAGCCTCGTGGGGGCAGAGGAAAAACTGTTTTTT. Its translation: CASSLVGAEEKLFF.

The DNA of the CDR3 is TGCAGCGTTCTTGGACAGAACACTGAAGCTTTCTTT. Protein product: CSVLGQNTEAFF. The genes are TRBV29-1 and TRBJ1-1, with D tentatively TRBD1 (5 bases). Trimming removed 5 bases from V and 1 base from J, with 8 bases in between. Germline assignment: CDR1 SQVTM and CDR2 ANQGSEA. The CDR3 runs 12 residues.

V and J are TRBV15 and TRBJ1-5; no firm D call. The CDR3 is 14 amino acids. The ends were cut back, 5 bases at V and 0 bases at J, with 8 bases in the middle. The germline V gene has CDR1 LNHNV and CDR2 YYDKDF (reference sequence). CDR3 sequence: CATSEWRSNQPQHF. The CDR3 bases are TGTGCCACCAGCGAGTGGCGTAGCAATCAGCCCCAGCATTTT.

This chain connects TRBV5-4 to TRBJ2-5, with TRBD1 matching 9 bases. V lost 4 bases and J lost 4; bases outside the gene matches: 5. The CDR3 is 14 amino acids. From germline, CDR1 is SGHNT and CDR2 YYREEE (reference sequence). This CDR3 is CASSSGTGRETQYF. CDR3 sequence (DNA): TGTGCCAGCAGCAGTGGGACAGGGCGAGAGACCCAGTACTTC.